The 11 T cell receptor beta chains below were found in one sample sequenced in a study of neurological immune-mediated disorders (dated by TCRdb to between 2019 and 2020). The library was made by 5' RACE. Sequencing took place on an Illumina HiSeq 2500. TCRdb reprocessing: public reads trimmed at Q25 with fastp, clones called with MiXCR, in-frame beta chains kept. Rows are unified per CDR3 protein, each entry keeping the most common DNA and genes. In this sample the table shows some 27,000 distinct CDR3 sequences, 5% to 7.5% of which occur a single time. Of the sample, roughly 10% is held by the ten largest clones. Material: PBMCs. These receptors were obtained from a woman aged 45-59 years in good health.

This clonotype was recorded many times. The V gene is TRBV11-2, the J gene TRBJ2-2; D is uncertain. With 5 bases removed from V and 2 bases from J, the gap between germline ends came to 12 bases. CDR1 is SGHAT, CDR2 FQNNGV, per germline. CDR3 length: 15 amino acids. CDR3 bases: TGTGCCAGCAGCCCGGTCCGGGCAAACACCGGGGAGCTGTTTTTT. Protein sequence: CASSPVRANTGELFF.

This clonotype has a count of ten or more. This rearrangement joins TRBV5-1 to TRBJ1-2; weak D call: TRBD1 (6 bases). The CDR3 is 13 amino acids. V dropped 0 bases and J dropped 7 bases, with 10 bases sitting between them. Germline-derived CDR1 and CDR2 are SGHRS and YFSETQ. The CDR3, as DNA: TGCGCCAGCAGCTTGGCTGGGGGCTCTGGCTACACCTTC. Translating it yields CASSLAGGSGYTF.

The sample holds many counts of this clonotype. The chain is built from TRBV7-2 and TRBJ2-7, with D unresolved. V was clipped by 9 bases and J by 2 bases, with 8 bases between them. The V gene's germline CDR1 is SGHTA and CDR2 FQGNSA. The CDR3 is 11 amino acids. The CDR3 here is CASSLTYEQYF. In nucleotides, the CDR3 is TGTGCCAGTTCCCTCACCTACGAGCAGTACTTC.

This clonotype appeared many times. The V and J genes are TRBV9 and TRBJ2-1, with D unclear. This CDR3 is built from 15 residues. Germline CDR1 SGDLS, CDR2 YYNGEE. Trimming left V 0 bases short and J 4 bases short, with 11 bases between. CDR3 region: CASSVVVGLYNEQFF. Here the CDR3 DNA reads TGTGCCAGCAGCGTAGTCGTAGGCCTGTACAATGAGCAGTTCTTC.

At least ten counts were recorded for this clonotype. V and J are TRBV15 and TRBJ2-5, with 8 positions matching TRBD2. CDR3 length: 12 amino acids. The V segment lost 9 bases and the J segment 5 bases; nucleotides outside the gene matches: 5. The V gene's germline CDR1 is LNHNV and CDR2 YYDKDF (reference sequence). CDR3 residues: CATRGAAETQYF. In DNA, the CDR3 is TGTGCCACGCGGGGGGCGGCGGAGACCCAGTACTTC.

The chain recombines TRBV7-8 with TRBJ1-2, with unresolved D. The germline V and J ends were trimmed by 5 bases and 8 bases, with 15 bases remaining between them. There are 13 residues in the CDR3. CDR1 and CDR2 from the germline V gene are SGHVS and FQNEAQ. This chain's CDR3 is CASSGPLISGYTF. The CDR3 DNA is TGTGCCAGCAGCGGGCCTCTAATTAGCGGCTACACCTTC.

In this sample, this clonotype turned up many times. V and J are TRBV5-1 and TRBJ1-1; TRBD1 matches at 9 bases. J was trimmed by 5 bases and V by 4 bases; bases with no gene match: 9. Germline V gives CDR1 SGHRS, CDR2 YFSETQ. The CDR3 length is 15 residues. In nucleotides, the CDR3 is TGCGCCAGCAGCCGTTCGGACAGGGGTAATACTGAAGCTTTCTTT. Protein: CASSRSDRGNTEAFF. Drawing the rest from reference TRBV5-1 and TRBJ1-1, the complete variable domain is KAGVTQTPRYLIKTRGQQVTLSCSPISGHRSVSWYQQTPGQGLQFLFEYFSETQRNKGNFPGRFSGRQFSNSRSEMNVSTLELGDSALYLCASSRSDRGNTEAFFGQGTRLTVV.

This clonotype was seen at least ten times. This chain links TRBV5-1 with TRBJ1-1, with 7 nucleotides matching TRBD1. The V gene end was trimmed by 6 bases and the J gene end by 8 bases; junction bases not matched to a gene: 7. Germline CDR1 reads SGHRS; CDR2 reads YFSETQ. This CDR3 is 12 amino acids long. This chain's CDR3 is CASNYDRVEAFF. For the CDR3, the DNA is TGCGCCAGCAATTACGACAGGGTAGAAGCTTTCTTT.

This clonotype showed up many times. The chain joins TRBV7-8 to TRBJ2-1; 10 bases line up with TRBD2. The CDR3 contains 18 residues. Germline-derived CDR1 and CDR2 are SGHVS and FQNEAQ. V gave up 5 bases and J gave up 5 bases; unmatched junction bases: 15. DNA of the CDR3: TGTGCCAGCAGCCGCGACGGTAGCGGGAGGCAGCAGGACAATGAGCAGTTCTTC. The encoded protein is CASSRDGSGRQQDNEQFF. Full variable domain (remainder filled in from reference TRBV7-8 and TRBJ2-1): GAGVSQSPRYKVAKRGQDVALRCDPISGHVSLFWYQQALGQGPEFLTYFQNEAQLDKSGLPSDRFFAERPEGSVSTLKIQRTQQEDSAVYLCASSRDGSGRQQDNEQFFGPGTRLTVL.

This clonotype has at least ten counts. This rearrangement joins TRBV28 to TRBJ1-4, with D possibly TRBD1 on 5 matching bases. Germline CDR1 is MDHEN and CDR2 is SYDVKM. The ends were cut back, 5 bases at V and 7 bases at J, with 17 bases in the middle. The CDR3 contains 15 residues. The CDR3 spells CASSPTGAQGEKLFF. As DNA, the CDR3 is TGTGCCAGCAGTCCCACCGGGGCTCAGGGTGAAAAACTGTTTTTT. The full variable domain, rest sourced from reference TRBV28 and TRBJ1-4, is DVKVTQSSRYLVKRTGEKVFLECVQDMDHENMFWYRQDPGLGLRLIYFSYDVKMKEKGDIPEGYSVSREKKERFSLILESASTNQTSMYLCASSPTGAQGEKLFFGSGTQLSVL.

This clonotype was seen ten or more times. The J gene is TRBJ2-2, the V gene TRBV5-1; 7 positions match TRBD1. Germline assignment: CDR1 SGHRS and CDR2 YFSETQ. Losses at the gene ends were 4 bases for V and 4 bases for J; bases not matched to a gene: 4. The CDR3 length is 14 residues. The CDR3 coding sequence is TGCGCCAGCAGCAGGGGGCCGGGCACCGGGGAGCTGTTTTTT. It encodes CASSRGPGTGELFF.